Listed below are T cell receptor beta chains from one sample, sequenced in a study of post-analysis software for immune sequencing data. TCRdb called the PCR reads again in MiXCR, with one record for every CDR3 protein. The table has around 710,000 distinct CDR3 sequences, about 43% seen once. What was sequenced was blood. All receptors derive from a girl between 5 and 17 years old with multiple sclerosis. The CDR3 runs from the conserved cysteine through the conserved F or W. The D gene is left open where the match is weak. Only some rows state a clone size, as once, few, many or a class for expanded clones.

j_call	clone_size	d_call	v_call	cdr3_nt	cdr3_aa
TRBJ1-2	once	.	TRBV20-1	TGCAGTGCTGGCGAGGGGCACTATGGCTACACCTTC	CSAGEGHYGYTF
TRBJ2-5	.	.	TRBV15	TGTGCCACCAGCAGAGTAAGCAAAGTTTCCACCCTAGCAGAGCAAGAGACCCAGTACTTC	CATSRVSKVSTLAEQETQYF
TRBJ2-7	.	TRBD2	TRBV10-3	TGTGCCATCAGTGAGGGAGCGGGAGGGCCCTACGAGCAGTACTTC	CAISEGAGGPYEQYF
TRBJ2-7	.	.	TRBV20-1	TGCAGTGCTCATGTGGGGAGCTACGAGCAGTACTTC	CSAHVGSYEQYF
TRBJ2-4	few	.	TRBV11-2	TGTGCCAGCAGCTTTGATGGGGGGATGGGAGACATTCAGTACTTC	CASSFDGGMGDIQYF
TRBJ2-1	few	TRBD2	TRBV29-1	TGCAGCGTGACAGCGGGAGGGCCCTCGGAGGAGCAGTTCTTC	CSVTAGGPSEEQFF
TRBJ2-7	once	TRBD1	TRBV12-3/TRBV12-4	TGTGCCAGCAGTACCACGGCAGGGGGCCACGAGCAGTACTTC	CASSTTAGGHEQYF
TRBJ1-5	.	.	TRBV6-2/TRBV6-3	TGTGCCAGCAGTTATGAGGACTGGCGGACCCAGCATTTT	CASSYEDWRTQHF
TRBJ1-5	few	TRBD1	TRBV7-9	TGTGCCAGCAGTCGGACAGGGGGCTTACTGAGCAATCAGCCCCAGCATTTT	CASSRTGGLLSNQPQHF
TRBJ2-7	.	TRBD2	TRBV5-1	TGCGCCAGCAGCTTGGATAGCGGGATCCAGCAGTACTTC	CASSLDSGIQQYF
TRBJ2-3	.	.	TRBV19	TGTGCCAGTAGTATCACACCGGGTACAGATACGCAGTATTTT	CASSITPGTDTQYF
TRBJ2-1	.	.	TRBV7-2	TGTGCCAGCAGCCGCGACCAGGGGACTTACAATGAGCAGTTCTTC	CASSRDQGTYNEQFF
TRBJ2-1	.	.	TRBV28	TGTGCCAGCAAACGGGGAGGACCCTCCTACAATGAGCAGTTCTTC	CASKRGGPSYNEQFF
TRBJ2-3	.	.	TRBV4-2	TGTGCCAGCAGCCAAAAATGGCCAGGCACAGATACGCAGTATTTT	CASSQKWPGTDTQYF
TRBJ2-7	.	TRBD1	TRBV27	TGTGCCAGCAGTTTATTGCGGGACAGGGTCTACGAGCAGTACTTC	CASSLLRDRVYEQYF
TRBJ2-5	few	.	TRBV2	TGTGCCAGCAGTGAAATGGGGGAGACCCAGTACTTC	CASSEMGETQYF
TRBJ2-1	few	TRBD1	TRBV4-1	TGCGCCAGCAGCCAGCAAGGGACAGGGGGCATCGATGAGCAGTTCTTC	CASSQQGTGGIDEQFF
TRBJ2-5	.	TRBD2	TRBV29-1	TGCAGCGTTGAAGATCCTAGCGGGAGAGGCCTGGGCTTTGAGACCCAGTACTTC	CSVEDPSGRGLGFETQYF
TRBJ2-6	few	TRBD1	TRBV5-6	TGTGCCAGCAGCTTGGACAGGGGCTTTCGAGCCAACGTCCTGACTTTC	CASSLDRGFRANVLTF
TRBJ2-5	few	.	TRBV7-8	TGTGCCAGCAGCCCCGGGCCAGAGGCAGAGACCCAGTACTTC	CASSPGPEAETQYF
TRBJ2-1	few	TRBD2	TRBV11-2	TGTGCCAGCAGCAGGTCCCCTAGCGGTGATTCCTACAATGAGCAGTTCTTC	CASSRSPSGDSYNEQFF
TRBJ1-1	few	.	TRBV6-6	TGTGCCAGCAGTCGAAGGGGAGCTTGGGCCGGTGAAGCTTTCTTT	CASSRRGAWAGEAFF
TRBJ2-7	few	TRBD2	TRBV4-1	TGCGCCAGCAGCCAAGATCGCGCCCCGGGACTAGCGGGACCCATAGCCTACGAGCAGTACTTC	CASSQDRAPGLAGPIAYEQYF
TRBJ1-6	few	.	TRBV5-1	TGCGCCAGCAGCTTGGCCGGGCCGCGAGGGGGTTCACCCCTCCACTTT	CASSLAGPRGGSPLHF
TRBJ2-7	many	TRBD2	TRBV27	TGTGCCAGCAGTATGGGACTAGCGGCCTCCTACGAGCAGTACTTC	CASSMGLAASYEQYF
TRBJ2-7	.	.	TRBV4-3	TGCGCCAGCAGCCAGTCGGACGGCCACGAGCAGTACTTC	CASSQSDGHEQYF
TRBJ2-3	once	TRBD1	TRBV5-1	TGCGCCAGCAGCTGGGACAGGGGGCATTTCCCAGATACGCAGTATTTT	CASSWDRGHFPDTQYF
TRBJ2-3	.	TRBD2	TRBV5-1	TGCGCCAGCAGAATAACTAGCGCCTCTAGCACAGATACGCAGTATTTT	CASRITSASSTDTQYF
TRBJ1-2	few	.	TRBV20-1	TGCAGTGCCCAGCCAGGACCCTATGGCTACACCTTC	CSAQPGPYGYTF